These T cell receptor beta chains were read from a single sample in a study of blood T cell repertoires in COVID-19. TCRdb's copy holds only in-frame clones and misses some; the assay was immunoSEQ multiplex PCR. The table lists some 250,000 clones, 84% of them singletons. The material sequenced was peripheral blood. The receptors shown here come from a man in his sixties with acute or convalescent COVID-19. Both conserved end residues are part of each CDR3. The D gene is left open where the match is weak. Some rows have no size entry. The others give once, few or many, or a class for an expanded clone.

d_gene	v_gene	abundance	j_gene	CDR3aa	CDR3nt
TRBD1	TRBV27	NA	TRBJ2-1	CASSSGQGSYNEQFF	TGTGCCAGCAGTTCCGGACAGGGGTCCTACAATGAGCAGTTCTTC
TRBD1	TRBV4-1	NA	TRBJ1-2	CASSQVPGQGLYGYTF	TGCGCCAGCAGCCAAGTCCCGGGACAGGGCCTTTATGGCTACACCTTC
TRBD2	TRBV10-1	NA	TRBJ2-3	CASSGLAGGLDTDTQYF	TGCGCCAGCAGTGGACTAGCGGGGGGACTGGATACAGATACGCAGTATTTT
NA	TRBV2	NA	TRBJ1-5	CASSERQVDFNPVNQPQHF	TGTGCCAGCAGTGAAAGACAGGTTGACTTTAACCCTGTAAATCAGCCCCAGCATTTT
NA	TRBV11-3	NA	TRBJ1-3	CASSYRDRLSGNTIYF	TGTGCCAGCAGCTACCGAGACAGACTTTCTGGAAACACCATATATTTT
TRBD2	TRBV9	once	TRBJ2-5	CASSGRTSETQYF	TGTGCCAGCAGCGGTCGGACTAGCGAGACCCAGTACTTC
NA	TRBV6-5	once	TRBJ1-6	CASSQTAALVSPLHF	TGTGCCAGCAGTCAAACTGCTGCTCTTGTTTCACCCCTCCACTTT
NA	TRBV21-1	NA	TRBJ1-4	CASSKVYREREKLFF	TGTGCCAGCAGCAAAGTCTACAGGGAACGAGAAAAACTGTTTTTT
TRBD1	TRBV27	few	TRBJ2-2	CASSPQGAANTGELFF	TGTGCCAGCAGTCCCCAGGGGGCGGCTAACACCGGGGAGCTGTTTTTT
TRBD2	TRBV7-2	NA	TRBJ2-7	CASSSYERGEQYF	TGTGCCAGCAGCTCATACGAGCGGGGCGAGCAGTACTTC
NA	TRBV5-1	NA	TRBJ2-5	CASRNDRYQETQYF	TGCGCCAGCAGAAACGACAGGTACCAAGAGACCCAGTACTTC
NA	TRBV12-3/TRBV12-4	NA	TRBJ1-1	CASSLGGWTEAFF	TGTGCCAGCAGTTTAGGCGGGTGGACTGAAGCTTTCTTT
NA	TRBV6-1	NA	TRBJ1-2	CASRGGGAQGYTF	TGTGCCAGCCGCGGCGGGGGGGCGCAAGGCTACACCTTC
NA	TRBV4-3	once	TRBJ2-3	CASSQEGGDTQYF	TGCGCCAGCAGCCAAGAGGGGGGAGATACGCAGTATTTT
NA	TRBV18	NA	TRBJ2-7	CASSPISNTYEQYF	TGTGCCAGCTCACCAATCTCGAACACCTACGAGCAGTACTTC
NA	TRBV9	NA	TRBJ1-2	CASSVGDTNFYGYTF	TGTGCCAGCAGCGTAGGGGACACCAACTTCTATGGCTACACCTTC
TRBD1	TRBV7-3	NA	TRBJ2-1	CASSPGDRFSYNEQFF	TGTGCCAGCAGCCCTGGGGACAGGTTCTCCTACAATGAGCAGTTCTTC
TRBD2	TRBV7-8	NA	TRBJ2-1	CASSRRLAGGPQEQFF	TGTGCCAGCAGCCGAAGACTAGCGGGAGGGCCACAGGAGCAGTTCTTC
TRBD1	TRBV19	NA	TRBJ1-3	CASRPDRGPFLSGNTIYF	TGTGCCAGTAGGCCGGACAGGGGCCCCTTTCTCTCTGGAAACACCATATATTTT
NA	TRBV9	NA	TRBJ2-1	CASSGEYEQFF	TGTGCCAGCAGCGGAGAGTATGAGCAGTTCTTC
NA	TRBV7-2	NA	TRBJ2-7	CASSPFGGSYEQYF	TGTGCCAGCAGCCCCTTTGGCGGCTCCTACGAGCAGTACTTC
NA	TRBV5-6	NA	TRBJ2-5	CASSLEQRGETQYF	TGTGCCAGCAGCTTGGAACAGCGAGGGGAGACCCAGTACTTC
TRBD2	TRBV5-1	NA	TRBJ2-2	CASNPLAEWGTGKLFF	TGCGCCAGCAACCCACTAGCGGAATGGGGCACCGGGAAGCTGTTTTTT
TRBD1	TRBV10-2	NA	TRBJ1-6	CASSDGTGNSPLHF	TGCGCCAGCAGTGACGGGACAGGGAATTCACCCCTCCACTTT
TRBD1	TRBV6-1	NA	TRBJ1-1	CASSETPTGSTEAFF	TGTGCCAGCAGTGAAACCCCGACAGGGAGCACTGAAGCTTTCTTT
NA	TRBV4-1	NA	TRBJ2-7	CASSPQVSYEQYF	TGCGCCAGCAGCCCCCAGGTTTCCTACGAGCAGTACTTC
TRBD1	TRBV29-1	NA	TRBJ1-5	CSVRTGTGNQPQHF	TGCAGCGTGAGGACAGGGACGGGCAATCAGCCCCAGCATTTT
NA	TRBV19	NA	TRBJ2-3	CASSIDWGADTQYF	TGTGCCAGTAGTATAGATTGGGGGGCAGATACGCAGTATTTT
NA	TRBV10-3	NA	TRBJ2-2	CAISESMSGAGELFF	TGTGCCATCAGTGAGTCGATGAGCGGTGCCGGGGAGCTGTTTTTT
NA	TRBV30	NA	TRBJ1-2	CAWSVSRYGYTF	TGTGCCTGGAGTGTATCCAGGTATGGCTACACCTTC
NA	TRBV12-3/TRBV12-4	few	TRBJ1-6	CASSDDSRSPLHF	TGTGCCAGCAGTGATGATAGCCGGTCACCCCTCCACTTT
NA	TRBV6-5	NA	TRBJ2-5	CASSHDRILQETQYF	TGTGCCAGCAGTCACGACAGAATCCTCCAAGAGACCCAGTACTTC
NA	TRBV5-1	once	TRBJ1-1	CASGRMRDTEAFF	TGCGCCAGCGGACGGATGAGGGACACTGAAGCTTTCTTT
NA	TRBV5-4	once	TRBJ2-5	CASGRLGEETQYF	TGTGCCAGCGGGAGGCTAGGCGAAGAGACCCAGTACTTC
NA	TRBV5-5	NA	TRBJ2-5	CASSLAAEETQYF	TGTGCCAGCAGCTTGGCAGCGGAAGAGACCCAGTACTTC
NA	TRBV7-9	few	TRBJ1-2	CASSARREDGYTF	TGTGCCAGCAGCGCCCGCAGGGAAGACGGCTACACCTTC
NA	TRBV6-5	NA	TRBJ1-2	CASSYSIQSGYGYTF	TGTGCCAGCAGTTACTCGATACAGTCAGGCTATGGCTACACCTTC
NA	TRBV28	NA	TRBJ2-3	CASSFSPHGRYF	TGTGCCAGCAGTTTCTCACCCCACGGGAGGTATTTT
NA	TRBV28	NA	TRBJ1-4	CASTTGRTNEKLFF	TGTGCCAGCACTACGGGGAGAACTAATGAAAAACTGTTTTTT
TRBD2	TRBV25-1	NA	TRBJ2-7	CASSETGTSVNYEQYF	TGTGCCAGCAGTGAAACCGGGACTAGCGTTAACTACGAGCAGTACTTC
NA	TRBV18	NA	TRBJ2-5	CASSRRGETQYF	TGTGCCAGCTCACGAAGGGGAGAGACCCAGTACTTC
NA	TRBV18	NA	TRBJ1-5	CASSPTGTLEQPQHF	TGTGCCAGCTCACCGACAGGAACCCTCGAGCAGCCCCAGCATTTT
NA	TRBV5-1	NA	TRBJ2-4	CASSPPPPGAKNIQYF	TGCGCCAGCAGCCCACCTCCACCAGGTGCCAAAAACATTCAGTACTTC
NA	TRBV29-1	few	TRBJ1-2	CSDYQGTNYGYTF	TGCAGCGATTACCAGGGAACCAACTATGGCTACACCTTC
NA	TRBV19	NA	TRBJ1-5	CASSIQGGQPQHF	TGTGCCAGTAGTATCCAGGGAGGTCAGCCCCAGCATTTT
TRBD2	TRBV19	NA	TRBJ2-1	CASTPGTSGVNEQFF	TGTGCCAGTACCCCGGGGACTAGCGGGGTCAATGAGCAGTTCTTC
TRBD2	TRBV4-1	NA	TRBJ2-3	CASSQVSGGTDTQYF	TGCGCCAGCAGCCAAGTTTCGGGGGGGACAGATACGCAGTATTTT
TRBD1	TRBV7-3	NA	TRBJ1-1	CASSARTGLVGNTEAFF	TGTGCCAGCAGCGCACGGACAGGGTTAGTAGGGAACACTGAAGCTTTCTTT
NA	TRBV7-9	NA	TRBJ1-3	CASSFHGSRGNTIYF	TGTGCCAGCAGCTTTCACGGGTCGAGGGGAAACACCATATATTTT
NA	TRBV11-2	once	TRBJ1-5	CASSLGGGRQPQHF	TGTGCCAGCAGCTTAGGGGGGGGGCGGCAGCCCCAGCATTTT
TRBD1	TRBV29-1	NA	TRBJ1-1	CSVGAGGLNTEAFF	TGCAGCGTTGGGGCAGGGGGTCTGAACACTGAAGCTTTCTTT
NA	TRBV28	NA	TRBJ2-7	CASSTTVEQYF	TGTGCCAGCAGTACAACAGTAGAGCAGTACTTC
TRBD2	TRBV27	NA	TRBJ2-2	CASSPGTRNTGELFF	TGTGCCAGCAGTCCAGGGACTAGAAACACCGGGGAGCTGTTTTTT
NA	TRBV25-1	NA	TRBJ2-7	CATLRPSGEQYF	TGTGCCACCCTCCGTCCCTCAGGCGAGCAGTACTTC
NA	TRBV4-1	NA	TRBJ2-1	CASSQDLGQSNNEQFF	TGCGCCAGCAGCCAAGATTTAGGACAGAGTAACAATGAGCAGTTCTTC
TRBD1	TRBV7-2	NA	TRBJ1-4	CASSPGQSNEKLFF	TGTGCCAGCAGCCCGGGACAGTCAAATGAAAAACTGTTTTTT
TRBD2	TRBV27	NA	TRBJ2-3	CASSPTSAGTDTQYF	TGTGCCAGCAGTCCAACTAGCGCCGGCACAGATACGCAGTATTTT